A selection of T cell receptor beta chains follows, all from one sample in a study of cytomegalovirus exposure and HLA in healthy donors. The assay was immunoSEQ multiplex PCR, and TCRdb's table has in-frame clones only and misses some. The data contain 250,000 or so clones, about 87% of them seen just once; the ten biggest clones take up 2.5% to 3%. Sequenced sample: PBMCs. All receptors derive from a man aged 18 to 35 in good health and CMV-seronegative. Both conserved end residues are part of each CDR3. A D gene is named only where the DNA matches it firmly. Not every row has a clone size; where given, it reads once, few, many or a size class.

CDR3nt	CDR3aa	j_gene	v_gene	len	d_gene	abundance
TGTGCCAGCACCGGAGCGGGGAAGAGAGGCACTGAAGCTTTCTTT	CASTGAGKRGTEAFF	TRBJ1-1	TRBV6-1	15	.	.
TGTGCCAGCAGCCCCCTTACCGGGGAGCTGTTTTTT	CASSPLTGELFF	TRBJ2-2	TRBV9	12	.	.
TGTGCCAGCAGCCGGGGACAGGGCAACAATCAGCCCCAGCATTTT	CASSRGQGNNQPQHF	TRBJ1-5	TRBV7-9	15	TRBD1	.
TGTGCCAGCAGCGCATCCAGGGCCACCATATATTTT	CASSASRATIYF	TRBJ1-3	TRBV11-2	12	.	.
TGTGCCAGTAGTATAGGGACAGACTCCTACGAGCAGTACTTC	CASSIGTDSYEQYF	TRBJ2-7	TRBV19	14	.	.
TGTGCCACCAGGTTTTCGGATACGCAGTATTTT	CATRFSDTQYF	TRBJ2-3	TRBV15	11	.	.
TGCGCCAGCAGCCAAGACCCGGGACTAGACACAGATACGCAGTATTTT	CASSQDPGLDTDTQYF	TRBJ2-3	TRBV4-1	16	TRBD2	.
TGTGCCAGCAGTGCGAATAATTCACCCCTCCACTTT	CASSANNSPLHF	TRBJ1-6	TRBV6-5	12	.	.
TGTGCCAGCAGCTTGGTATTTCGTCGGTTCTACGAGCAGTACTTC	CASSLVFRRFYEQYF	TRBJ2-7	TRBV5-6	15	.	.
TGTGCCAGCAGCTTAGTGGGGACTAGCGGGGAGAATGAGCAGTTCTTC	CASSLVGTSGENEQFF	TRBJ2-1	TRBV7-2	16	TRBD2	.
TGTGCCAAAGCACGGGGGGCCCGAGACCGGCGGACCCAGTACTTC	CAKARGARDRRTQYF	TRBJ2-5	TRBV2	15	.	.
TGCGCCAGCAGGCCCCAGGGGGCCCAAGAGACCCAGTACTTC	CASRPQGAQETQYF	TRBJ2-5	TRBV5-1	14	TRBD1	once
TGCGCCAGCAGCTCAAACCAGGGACAGGCGGACACTGAAGCTTTCTTT	CASSSNQGQADTEAFF	TRBJ1-1	TRBV5-1	16	TRBD1	.
TGTGCCAGTAGCCGGGATTTTTTCGGGGGGTCCTACAATGAGCAGTTCTTC	CASSRDFFGGSYNEQFF	TRBJ2-1	TRBV19	17	TRBD2	.
TGTGCCAGCAGTCGGCTCCGGGACAGGGGCTCCGGGGAGCTGTTTTTT	CASSRLRDRGSGELFF	TRBJ2-2	TRBV28	16	TRBD1	.
TGTGCCAGCAGGGGAGTCCCGGCTAACTATGGCTACACCTTC	CASRGVPANYGYTF	TRBJ1-2	TRBV28	14	.	.
TGCGCCAGCAGCCAAGAAGGGGGAGCTAACTATGGCTACACCTTC	CASSQEGGANYGYTF	TRBJ1-2	TRBV4-1	15	.	.
TGTGCCAGCAGTCACAGGGACAGGGGGTTGAATCAGCCCCAGCATTTT	CASSHRDRGLNQPQHF	TRBJ1-5	TRBV6-6	16	TRBD1	once
TGTGCCAGCAGTTTGAGACAGCGCATTTCTTATACGAGCCTGACGGACGAGCAGTACTTC	CASSLRQRISYTSLTDEQYF	TRBJ2-7	TRBV28	20	.	once
TGTGCCAGCAGCTTAGCCTCTGGGGGCGAGGCTGAAGCTTTCTTT	CASSLASGGEAEAFF	TRBJ1-1	TRBV7-9	15	.	.
TGTGCCAGCAGCTTGGGAAAGCGGTCAGGGGTCCCCGGGGAGCTGTTTTTT	CASSLGKRSGVPGELFF	TRBJ2-2	TRBV5-4	17	.	.
TGTGCCAGCAGCGTAAGCAGGGGGCTAGAGACCCAGTACTTC	CASSVSRGLETQYF	TRBJ2-5	TRBV9	14	TRBD1	once
TGTGCCAGCAGCCCTTTCTCGGCGGGGCAGGATGGCTACACCTTC	CASSPFSAGQDGYTF	TRBJ1-2	TRBV7-2	15	.	.
TGTGCCAGCAGGAATCGGGCAGCGGGGGGGCCTGAGCAGTTCTTC	CASRNRAAGGPEQFF	TRBJ2-1	TRBV28	15	TRBD2	once
TGTGCCAGCAGTTTATCCCTCGCGGGCAATGAGCAGTTCTTC	CASSLSLAGNEQFF	TRBJ2-1	TRBV27	14	.	.
TGTGCCAGCAGTTTAGGGCAGGCGGCCGGGAAGGCAGCCGAGCAGTACTTC	CASSLGQAAGKAAEQYF	TRBJ2-7	TRBV28	17	.	.
TGCGCCAGCAGCCATCAATCGGACAGGGTGTCTGGCTACACCTTC	CASSHQSDRVSGYTF	TRBJ1-2	TRBV5-1	15	TRBD1	.
TGCGCCAGCACGGGAACCCCCTACGAGCAGTACTTC	CASTGTPYEQYF	TRBJ2-7	TRBV10-2	12	.	.
TGCGCCAGTTCCCGGGACTACACTACAGATACGCAGTATTTT	CASSRDYTTDTQYF	TRBJ2-3	TRBV4-3	14	TRBD2	.
TGTGCCAGCAGCCCCTTAACTAGCACCTCCTACAATGAGCAGTTCTTC	CASSPLTSTSYNEQFF	TRBJ2-1	TRBV7-9	16	.	.
TGCGCCAGCAGCTTGGATTCAAATCAGCCCCAGCATTTT	CASSLDSNQPQHF	TRBJ1-5	TRBV5-1	13	.	once
TGTGCCAGCATCCCGGGGGGGCAGGGTACTGAAGCTTTCTTT	CASIPGGQGTEAFF	TRBJ1-1	TRBV28	14	.	.
TGTGCCAGCAAGCCGGACAGCTCCTATAATTCACCCCTCCACTTT	CASKPDSSYNSPLHF	TRBJ1-6	TRBV6-5	15	.	.
TGTGCCAGCAGGGACAGACTAGCCAAAAACATTCAGTACTTC	CASRDRLAKNIQYF	TRBJ2-4	TRBV6-1	14	.	.
TGTGCCAGCACCCTAGCGGGGGGCACAGATACGCAGTATTTT	CASTLAGGTDTQYF	TRBJ2-3	TRBV6-1	14	TRBD2	.
TGTGCCAGCAGTGAAAGACTAGCATCCAATGAGCAGTTCTTC	CASSERLASNEQFF	TRBJ2-1	TRBV6-1	14	TRBD2	.
TGTGCCAGCACGGTATTTAGCGGGAGAGACGGTGTTAATGAGCAGTTCTTC	CASTVFSGRDGVNEQFF	TRBJ2-1	TRBV27	17	TRBD2	.
TGTGCCAGCAGCTTAGGACAGGGGCCGTGGTACGAGCAGTACTTC	CASSLGQGPWYEQYF	TRBJ2-7	TRBV7-2	15	TRBD1	once
TGTGCCAGCAGCTTACGAAACGGAGAGACCCAGTACTTC	CASSLRNGETQYF	TRBJ2-5	TRBV5-6	13	.	.
TGCGCCAGCAGCTTGGGACAGCAAGAGACCCAGTACTTC	CASSLGQQETQYF	TRBJ2-5	TRBV5-1	13	.	.
TGTGCCAGCAGCTTGGTTGGACAGGGCGTTTCACCCCTCCACTTT	CASSLVGQGVSPLHF	TRBJ1-6	TRBV5-6	15	TRBD1	.
TGCGCCAGCAGACGGGGGGACGAGCAGTACTTC	CASRRGDEQYF	TRBJ2-7	TRBV5-1	11	TRBD2	once
TGTGCCAGCCGAGGGACAACTAATGAAAAACTGTTTTTT	CASRGTTNEKLFF	TRBJ1-4	TRBV6-1	13	.	once
TGCGCCAGCAGCTTGGCCTTACAAGAGACCCAGTACTTC	CASSLALQETQYF	TRBJ2-5	TRBV5-1	13	.	.
TGCAGTGCTGCAGGGGGCGGACCCCTCCACTTT	CSAAGGGPLHF	TRBJ1-6	TRBV20-1	11	TRBD1	few
TGTGCCAGCAGCTTTACAGGGGCGAGTGGAAACACCATATATTTT	CASSFTGASGNTIYF	TRBJ1-3	TRBV11-2	15	TRBD1	.
TGTGCCAGCTCACCGACCACAGGGTTGGGAGTTGACATTCAGTACTTC	CASSPTTGLGVDIQYF	TRBJ2-4	TRBV18	16	.	.
TGCGCCAGCAGCTCCGGGACAGGGGTTGTCGGGGAGCTGTTTTTT	CASSSGTGVVGELFF	TRBJ2-2	TRBV5-1	15	TRBD1	.
TGTGCCAGCAGCCCTCGGTGGAGGGATGAGCAGTTCTTC	CASSPRWRDEQFF	TRBJ2-1	TRBV7-8	13	.	.
TGTGCCAGCAGCTTGGACAGATCCTACGAGCAGTACTTC	CASSLDRSYEQYF	TRBJ2-7	TRBV7-2	13	.	once